This is a list of T cell receptor beta chains from one sample in a study of CD8+ T cells in alopecia areata. Assay used: immunoSEQ multiplex PCR; TCRdb lists only in-frame clones, some missing. The sample includes about 150,000 clones, more than 40% of them seen just once. Sequencing was done on a sample of CD4+ T cells sorted from blood. All receptors come from a human donor with alopecia areata. The CDR3 runs from the conserved cysteine through the conserved F or W. D genes are given only for firm matches. A row's size may be missing; if present it is once, few, many or a size class.

j_call | d_call | clone_size | v_call | cdr3_aa | cdr3_nt
TRBJ2-3 | NA | NA | TRBV30 | CAWSVGGDTQYF | TGTGCCTGGAGTGTAGGCGGGGATACGCAGTATTTT
TRBJ1-1 | NA | NA | TRBV20-1 | CSATFDTEAFF | TGCAGTGCAACATTTGACACTGAAGCTTTCTTT
TRBJ2-7 | NA | few | TRBV10-3 | CAGGGKDTYEQYF | TGTGCCGGGGGCGGGAAGGATACCTACGAGCAGTACTTC
TRBJ2-5 | NA | NA | TRBV5-1 | CASSLAQRETQYF | TGCGCCAGCAGCTTGGCACAGAGAGAGACCCAGTACTTC
TRBJ2-1 | TRBD2 | few | TRBV7-6 | CASSLVGTSDEQFF | TGTGCCAGCAGCTTAGTAGGGACTAGCGATGAGCAGTTCTTC
TRBJ1-5 | NA | NA | TRBV29-1 | CSVGEGGQPQHF | TGCAGCGTTGGGGAAGGAGGACAGCCCCAGCATTTT
TRBJ2-4 | NA | NA | TRBV2 | CASSKNIQYF | TGTGCCAGCAGCAAAAACATTCAGTACTTC
TRBJ2-7 | TRBD1 | few | TRBV5-4 | CASSRGQGQYF | TGTGCCAGCAGCCGGGGACAGGGCCAGTACTTC
TRBJ2-2 | NA | once | TRBV2 | CASKTGSFTGELFF | TGTGCCAGCAAGACAGGATCATTCACCGGGGAGCTGTTTTTT
TRBJ2-5 | NA | NA | TRBV20-1 | CSASGKETQYF | TGCAGTGCTAGCGGGAAAGAGACCCAGTACTTC
TRBJ1-5 | TRBD1 | few | TRBV29-1 | CSVLTGEIGLNQPQHF | TGCAGCGTTCTGACAGGGGAGATCGGATTAAATCAGCCCCAGCATTTT
TRBJ1-3 | NA | few | TRBV28 | CASLGRASGNTIYF | TGTGCCAGCCTCGGCAGGGCCTCCGGAAACACCATATATTTT
TRBJ1-5 | NA | NA | TRBV27 | CASSFAGANQPQHF | TGTGCCAGCAGTTTTGCGGGAGCAAATCAGCCCCAGCATTTT
TRBJ2-1 | NA | NA | TRBV7-7 | CASSIQPRDSYNEQFF | TGTGCTAGCAGTATCCAACCCAGGGACTCCTACAATGAGCAGTTCTTC
TRBJ2-1 | NA | few | TRBV29-1 | CSAPRTNEQFF | TGCAGCGCCCCACGGACGAATGAGCAGTTCTTC
TRBJ2-5 | NA | NA | TRBV11-3 | CASSPGLEPGETQYF | TGTGCCAGCAGCCCGGGACTTGAGCCTGGGGAGACCCAGTACTTC
TRBJ2-3 | TRBD2 | NA | TRBV30 | CAWVSGGITDTQYF | TGTGCCTGGGTATCGGGGGGGATTACAGATACGCAGTATTTT
TRBJ2-5 | NA | NA | TRBV11-2 | CASSLLGEETQYF | TGTGCCAGCAGCTTATTGGGGGAAGAGACCCAGTACTTC
TRBJ2-1 | NA | many | TRBV7-9 | CASSTGTAYNEQFF | TGTGCCAGCAGCACGGGGACTGCCTACAATGAGCAGTTCTTC
TRBJ2-6 | NA | NA | TRBV4-1 | CASSQEWDGANVLTF | TGCGCCAGCAGCCAAGAATGGGATGGGGCCAACGTCCTGACTTTC
TRBJ2-5 | TRBD1 | NA | TRBV4-1 | CASSQTGTGERETQYF | TGCGCCAGCAGCCAAACTGGGACAGGGGAAAGGGAGACCCAGTACTTC
TRBJ1-2 | TRBD1 | few | TRBV28 | CASTVTGGHYGYTF | TGTGCCAGCACCGTGACAGGGGGCCACTATGGCTACACCTTC